This T cell receptor beta chain was retrieved from a study of shared clonotypes between healthy human individuals. The method was immunoSEQ multiplex PCR; TCRdb's version includes in-frame clones alone and lacks a portion of them. The profile shows about 360,000 clones, 73% of them singletons. CDR3 length equals 13 residues. V lost 1 base and J 3 bases, leaving 4 bases between the germline ends. Germline CDR1 SGHNT, CDR2 YENEEA. Regarding this clone: What it binds is not known.

Findings and limits, study-wide: Clonotype sharing among donors, it was expected, would be affected by sequencing depth. Only a few donors were included, so the genetic and exposure-history diversity represented was limited. Estimated clonotype richness was generally higher in naive than memory subsets. Approximately 5% was the fraction of naive CD4 clonotypes found shared across four donors.

V and J are TRBV11-3 and TRBJ2-1; D call uncertain. The sequencing input was memory CD4+ T cells sorted from blood. Subset of the sample: CD45RA-negative fraction. This TCR was sampled from a man aged 30-40 years in good health. CDR3 in amino acids: CASSLGDYNEQFF. For the CDR3, the DNA is TGTGCCAGCAGCTTAGGTGACTACAATGAGCAGTTCTTC.